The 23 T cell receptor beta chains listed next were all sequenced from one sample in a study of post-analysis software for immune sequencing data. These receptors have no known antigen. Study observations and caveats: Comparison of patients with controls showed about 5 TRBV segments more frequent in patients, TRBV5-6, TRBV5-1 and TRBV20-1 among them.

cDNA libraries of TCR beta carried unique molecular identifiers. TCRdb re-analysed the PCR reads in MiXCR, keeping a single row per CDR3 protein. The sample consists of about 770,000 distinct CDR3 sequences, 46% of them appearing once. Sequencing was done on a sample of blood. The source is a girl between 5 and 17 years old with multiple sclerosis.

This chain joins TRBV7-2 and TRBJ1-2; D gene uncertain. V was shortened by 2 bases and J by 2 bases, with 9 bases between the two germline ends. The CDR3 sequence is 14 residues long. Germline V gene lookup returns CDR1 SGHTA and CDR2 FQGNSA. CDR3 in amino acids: CASSLRDKNYGYTF. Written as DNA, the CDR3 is TGTGCCAGCAGCTTACGTGACAAAAACTATGGCTACACCTTC.

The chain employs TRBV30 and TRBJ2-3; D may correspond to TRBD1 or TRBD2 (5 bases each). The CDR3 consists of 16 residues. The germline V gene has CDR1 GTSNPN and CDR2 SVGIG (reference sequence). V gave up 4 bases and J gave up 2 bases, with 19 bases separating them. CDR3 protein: CAWTGRATRVTDTQYF. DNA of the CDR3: TGTGCCTGGACGGGGCGGGCAACGAGAGTCACAGATACGCAGTATTTT.

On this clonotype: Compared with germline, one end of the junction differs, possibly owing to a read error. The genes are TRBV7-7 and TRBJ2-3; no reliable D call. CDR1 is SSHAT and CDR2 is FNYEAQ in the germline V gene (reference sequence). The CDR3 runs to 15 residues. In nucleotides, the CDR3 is TGTGCTAGCAGCCCCATCCGCAAAGGCACAGATACGCAGTATTTT. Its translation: CASSPIRKGTDTQYF.

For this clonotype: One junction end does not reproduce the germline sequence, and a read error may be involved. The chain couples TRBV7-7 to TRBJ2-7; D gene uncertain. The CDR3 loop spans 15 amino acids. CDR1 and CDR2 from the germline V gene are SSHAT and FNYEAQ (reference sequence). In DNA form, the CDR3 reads TGTGCTAGCAGCCTTAATTCCGGAGCCCACTACGAGCAGTACTTC. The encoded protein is CASSLNSGAHYEQYF.

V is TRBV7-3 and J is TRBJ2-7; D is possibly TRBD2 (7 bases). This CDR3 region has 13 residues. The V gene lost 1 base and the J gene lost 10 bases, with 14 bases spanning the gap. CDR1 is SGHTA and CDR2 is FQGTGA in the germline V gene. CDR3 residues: CASSLRGGREQYF. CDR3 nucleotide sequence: TGTGCCAGCAGCTTAAGGGGGGGGCGTGAACAGTACTTC.

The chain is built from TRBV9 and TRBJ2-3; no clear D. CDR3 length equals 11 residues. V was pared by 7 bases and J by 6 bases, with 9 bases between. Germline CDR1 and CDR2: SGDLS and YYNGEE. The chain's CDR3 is CASGPKDTQYF. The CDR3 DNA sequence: TGTGCCAGCGGGCCCAAGGATACGCAGTATTTT.

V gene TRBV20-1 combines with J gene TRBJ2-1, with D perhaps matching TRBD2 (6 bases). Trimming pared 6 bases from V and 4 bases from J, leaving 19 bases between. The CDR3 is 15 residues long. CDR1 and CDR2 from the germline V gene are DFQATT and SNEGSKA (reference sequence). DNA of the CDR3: TGCAGTGCCCGGAGGGAGCGGATACCGTACAATGAGCAGTTCTTC. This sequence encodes CSARRERIPYNEQFF.

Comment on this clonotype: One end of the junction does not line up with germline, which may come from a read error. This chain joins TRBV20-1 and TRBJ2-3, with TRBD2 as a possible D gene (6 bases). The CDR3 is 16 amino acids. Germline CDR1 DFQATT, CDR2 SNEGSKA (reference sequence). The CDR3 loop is CSATIGLGGRTDTRYF. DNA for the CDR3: TGCAGTGCTACAATCGGCTTGGGGGGTCGCACAGATACGCGGTATTTT.

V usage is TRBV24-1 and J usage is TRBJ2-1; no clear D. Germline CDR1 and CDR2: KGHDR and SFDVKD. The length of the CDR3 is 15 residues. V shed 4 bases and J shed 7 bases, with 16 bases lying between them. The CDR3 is CATSDKDLAANEQFF. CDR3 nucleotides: TGTGCCACCAGTGACAAAGACTTGGCGGCTAATGAGCAGTTCTTC.

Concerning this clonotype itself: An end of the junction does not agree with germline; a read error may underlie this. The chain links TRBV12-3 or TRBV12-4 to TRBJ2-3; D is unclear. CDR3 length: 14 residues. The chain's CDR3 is CASSLGPSTDAQYF. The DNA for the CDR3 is TGTGCCAGCAGCCTAGGACCCAGCACAGATGCGCAGTATTTT.

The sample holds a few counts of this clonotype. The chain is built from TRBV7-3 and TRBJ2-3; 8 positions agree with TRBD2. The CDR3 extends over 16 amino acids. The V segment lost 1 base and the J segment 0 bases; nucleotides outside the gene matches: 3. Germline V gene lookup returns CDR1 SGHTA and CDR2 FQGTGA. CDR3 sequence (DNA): TGTGCCAGCAGCTTAAATCTAGCGGGTAGCACAGATACGCAGTATTTT. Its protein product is CASSLNLAGSTDTQYF.

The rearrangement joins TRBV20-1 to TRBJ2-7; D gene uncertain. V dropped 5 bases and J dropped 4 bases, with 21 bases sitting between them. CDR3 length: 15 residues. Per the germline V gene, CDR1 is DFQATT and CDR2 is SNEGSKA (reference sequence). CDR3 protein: CSASLETPFGYEQYF. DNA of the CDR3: TGCAGTGCTTCACTGGAGACTCCCTTTGGGTACGAGCAGTACTTC.

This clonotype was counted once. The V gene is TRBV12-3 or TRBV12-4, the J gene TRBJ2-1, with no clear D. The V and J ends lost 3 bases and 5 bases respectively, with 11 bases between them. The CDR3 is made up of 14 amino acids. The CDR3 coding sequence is TGTGCCAGCAGTTTTGGGTTAGTGAACAATGAGCAGTTCTTC. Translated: CASSFGLVNNEQFF.

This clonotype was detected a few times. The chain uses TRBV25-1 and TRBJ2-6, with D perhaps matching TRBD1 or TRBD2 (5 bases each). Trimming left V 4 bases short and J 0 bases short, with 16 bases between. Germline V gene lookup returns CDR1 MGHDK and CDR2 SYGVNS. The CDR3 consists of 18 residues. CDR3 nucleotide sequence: TGTGCCAGCAGTGGGGGGAAACAGTACCCCTCTGGGGCCAACGTCCTGACTTTC. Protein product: CASSGGKQYPSGANVLTF.

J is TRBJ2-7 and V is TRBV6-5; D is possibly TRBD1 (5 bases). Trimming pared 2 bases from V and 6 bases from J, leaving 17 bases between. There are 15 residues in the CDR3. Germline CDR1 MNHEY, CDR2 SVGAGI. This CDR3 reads CASSYDQGLRREQYF. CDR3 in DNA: TGTGCCAGCAGTTACGATCAGGGCCTGCGTCGCGAGCAGTACTTC.

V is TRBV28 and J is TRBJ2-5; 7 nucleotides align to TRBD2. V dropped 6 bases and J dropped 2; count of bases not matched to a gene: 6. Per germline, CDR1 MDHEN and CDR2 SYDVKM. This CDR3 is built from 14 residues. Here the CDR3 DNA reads TGTGCCAGCAGCCCGGGACTAAAACAAGAGACCCAGTACTTC. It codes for CASSPGLKQETQYF.

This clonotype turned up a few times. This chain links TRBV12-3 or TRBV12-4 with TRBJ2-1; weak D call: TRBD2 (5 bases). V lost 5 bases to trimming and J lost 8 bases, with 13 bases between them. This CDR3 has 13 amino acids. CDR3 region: CASSEGPLDEQFF. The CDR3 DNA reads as TGTGCCAGCAGTGAGGGCCCTTTGGATGAGCAGTTCTTC.

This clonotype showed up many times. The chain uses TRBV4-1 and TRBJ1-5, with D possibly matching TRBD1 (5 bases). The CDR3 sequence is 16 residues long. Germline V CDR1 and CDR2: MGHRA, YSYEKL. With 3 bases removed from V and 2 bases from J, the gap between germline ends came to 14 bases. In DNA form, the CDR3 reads TGCGCCAGCAGCCAGACAGAATTGCGGGGCAATCAGCCCCAGCATTTT. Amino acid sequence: CASSQTELRGNQPQHF.

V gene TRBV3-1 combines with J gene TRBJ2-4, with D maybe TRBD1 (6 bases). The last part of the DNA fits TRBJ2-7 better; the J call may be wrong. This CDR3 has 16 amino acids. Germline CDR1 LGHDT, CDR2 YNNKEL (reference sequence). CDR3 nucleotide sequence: TGTGCCAGCAGCCAAGATCCTGGGGGCCCTACCTACGAGCAGTACTTC. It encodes CASSQDPGGPTYEQYF.

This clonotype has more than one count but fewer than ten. This CDR3 reads CASSGRPNEQFF. CDR3 bases: TGTGCCAGCAGTGGCAGGCCCAATGAGCAGTTCTTC. This chain joins TRBV9 and TRBJ2-1; D is uncertain. V was trimmed by 5 bases and J by 6 bases, leaving 9 bases between them. Germline values: CDR1 SGDLS, CDR2 YYNGEE. The CDR3 length is 12 residues.

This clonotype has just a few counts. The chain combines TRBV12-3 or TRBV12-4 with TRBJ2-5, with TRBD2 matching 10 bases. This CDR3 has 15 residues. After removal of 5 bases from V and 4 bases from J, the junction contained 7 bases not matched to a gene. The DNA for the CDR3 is TGTGCCAGCAGTACCAGCGGGAGGGCCCCAGAGACCCAGTACTTC. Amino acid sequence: CASSTSGRAPETQYF.

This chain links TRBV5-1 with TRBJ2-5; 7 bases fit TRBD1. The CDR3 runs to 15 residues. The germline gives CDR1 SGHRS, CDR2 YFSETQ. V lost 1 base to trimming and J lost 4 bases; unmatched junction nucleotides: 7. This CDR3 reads CASSLFKGASETQYF. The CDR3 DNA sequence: TGCGCCAGCAGCTTGTTTAAGGGGGCCTCAGAGACCCAGTACTTC.

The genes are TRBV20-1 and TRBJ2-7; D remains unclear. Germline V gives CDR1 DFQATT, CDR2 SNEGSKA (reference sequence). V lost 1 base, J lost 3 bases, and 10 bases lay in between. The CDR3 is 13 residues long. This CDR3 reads CSARVGTRYEQYF. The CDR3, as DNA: TGCAGTGCTAGAGTGGGCACCCGCTACGAGCAGTACTTC.